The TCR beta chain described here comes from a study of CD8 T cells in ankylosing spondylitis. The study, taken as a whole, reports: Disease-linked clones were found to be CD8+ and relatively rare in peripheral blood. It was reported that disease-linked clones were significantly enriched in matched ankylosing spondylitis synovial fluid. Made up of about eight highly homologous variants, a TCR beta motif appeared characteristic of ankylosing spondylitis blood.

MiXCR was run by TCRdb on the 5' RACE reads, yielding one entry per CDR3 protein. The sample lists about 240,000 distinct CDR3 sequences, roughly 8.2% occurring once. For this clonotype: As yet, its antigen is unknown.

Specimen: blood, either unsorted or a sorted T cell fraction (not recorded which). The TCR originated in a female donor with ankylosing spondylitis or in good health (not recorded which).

CDR3 in DNA: TGTGCCAGCAGCCTGGGGTCCGATAGCAATCAGCCCCAGCATTTT. Translated: CASSLGSDSNQPQHF. This chain uses TRBV7-9 with TRBJ1-5, with D unclear. V was shortened by 5 bases and J by 0 bases, with 11 bases between the two germline ends. This CDR3 region has 15 residues. Germline CDR1 is SEHNR and CDR2 is FQNEAQ (reference sequence). Together with reference TRBV7-9 and TRBJ1-5, the CDR3 gives the full variable domain: DTGVSQNPRHKITKRGQNVTFRCDPISEHNRLYWYRQTLGQGPEFLTYFQNEAQLEKSRLLSDRFSAERPKGSFSTLEIQRTEQGDSAMYLCASSLGSDSNQPQHFGDGTRLSIL.